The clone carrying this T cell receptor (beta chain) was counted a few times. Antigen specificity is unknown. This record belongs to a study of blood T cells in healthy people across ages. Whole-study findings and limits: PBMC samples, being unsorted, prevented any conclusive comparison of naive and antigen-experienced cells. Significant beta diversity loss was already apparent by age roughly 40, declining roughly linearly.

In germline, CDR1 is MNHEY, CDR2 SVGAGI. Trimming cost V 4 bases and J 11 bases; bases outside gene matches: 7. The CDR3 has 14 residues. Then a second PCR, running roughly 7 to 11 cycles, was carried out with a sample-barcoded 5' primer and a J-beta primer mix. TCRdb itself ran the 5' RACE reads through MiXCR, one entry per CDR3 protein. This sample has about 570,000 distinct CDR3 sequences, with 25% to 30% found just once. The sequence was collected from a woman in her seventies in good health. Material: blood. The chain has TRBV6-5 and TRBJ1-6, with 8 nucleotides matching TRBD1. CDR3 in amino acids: CASSFGQGRTPLHF. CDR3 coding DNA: TGTGCCAGCAGTTTTGGACAGGGCCGAACACCCCTCCACTTT.